These 25 T cell receptor beta chains originate from one sample sequenced in a study of cytomegalovirus exposure and HLA in healthy donors. PCR used 60 Vbeta primers and 13 Jbeta primers. Repertoires were generated with immunoSEQ multiplex PCR, while TCRdb's copy carries only in-frame clones and drops some. The sample includes 150,000 to 160,000 clones, 85% of them seen just once. Sequencing was performed on PBMCs. The receptor set was obtained from a woman younger than 30 in good health and CMV-seronegative.

This clone was observed a single time. V is TRBV25-1 and J is TRBJ2-2, with TRBD1 matching 7 bases. Trimming removed 5 bases from V and 4 bases from J; junction bases left unmatched: 16. Germline V gene data show CDR1 as MGHDK and CDR2 as SYGVNS. The CDR3 is made up of 18 amino acids. DNA of the CDR3: TGTGCCAGCAGTCGGCCAACAGGGGCCCATCCTATCACCGGGGAGCTGTTTTTT. Translated: CASSRPTGAHPITGELFF.

The chain recombines TRBV5-1 with TRBJ2-2; D is perhaps TRBD1 (5 bases). CDR3 length: 15 residues. CDR1 and CDR2 (germline): SGHRS, YFSETQ. Trimming removed 1 base from V and 7 bases from J, with 14 bases in between. CDR3 sequence reads: CASSLMSGYDGELFF. In nucleotides, the CDR3 is TGCGCCAGCAGCTTGATGTCAGGGTATGACGGGGAGCTGTTTTTT. The full variable domain, rest sourced from reference TRBV5-1 and TRBJ2-2, is KAGVTQTPRYLIKTRGQQVTLSCSPISGHRSVSWYQQTPGQGLQFLFEYFSETQRNKGNFPGRFSGRQFSNSRSEMNVSTLELGDSALYLCASSLMSGYDGELFFGEGSRLTVL.

The genes are TRBV7-8 and TRBJ2-7; 7 positions agree with TRBD1. The V segment lost 5 bases and the J segment 3 bases; nucleotides outside the gene matches: 10. The CDR3 spans 15 residues. Looked up from germline, CDR1 is SGHVS and CDR2 is FQNEAQ. DNA for the CDR3: TGTGCCAGCAGCCCGAGTGGGACAGCGGACTACGAGCAGTACTTC. Translating it yields CASSPSGTADYEQYF.

The chain uses TRBV5-8 and TRBJ2-2; TRBD2 is a possible D gene (6 bases). The CDR3 sequence is 15 residues long. The germline CDR1 and CDR2 sequences are SGHTS and YDEGEE. V dropped 4 bases and J dropped 0 bases, with 10 bases sitting between them. Here the CDR3 DNA reads TGTGCCAGCAGCGTTGGGGGGACGAACACCGGGGAGCTGTTTTTT. It is translated as CASSVGGTNTGELFF.

The chain's CDR3 is CASSAGTGGRPDTQYF. CDR3 DNA: TGCGCCAGCAGCGCCGGGACCGGCGGGAGACCCGATACGCAGTATTTT. The rearrangement links TRBV5-1 to TRBJ2-3, with TRBD2 identical over 7 bases. Germline trimming cut 4 bases from V and 6 bases from J; bases unmatched to any gene: 14. The CDR3 contains 16 residues. CDR1 and CDR2 (germline): SGHRS, YFSETQ.

J is TRBJ2-5 and V is TRBV18; D unresolved. Germline assignment: CDR1 KGHSH and CDR2 LQKENI. CDR3 size: 12 residues. Trimming stripped 5 bases from V and 1 base from J, with 5 bases between. CDR3 sequence reads: CASSSGQETQYF. CDR3 bases: TGTGCCAGCTCATCCGGCCAAGAGACCCAGTACTTC.

This clone was picked up a small number of times. The genes are TRBV28 and TRBJ2-1; weak D call: TRBD2 (7 bases). The CDR3 totals 16 residues. V was pared by 2 bases and J by 2 bases, with 13 bases between. Germline V gene lookup returns CDR1 MDHEN and CDR2 SYDVKM. The CDR3 loop is CASSLLKGGAYNEQFF. CDR3 DNA: TGTGCCAGCAGTTTACTCAAGGGGGGGGCCTACAATGAGCAGTTCTTC.

CDR3 DNA sequence: TGCGCCAGCAGCCGCACCCTCAGCGGAGCCTACGAGCAGTACTTC. Its translation is CASSRTLSGAYEQYF. The chain employs TRBV4-1 and TRBJ2-7, with TRBD2 as a possible D gene (5 bases). Germline values: CDR1 MGHRA, CDR2 YSYEKL. V lost 4 bases to trimming and J lost 2 bases, with 15 bases between them. CDR3 length equals 15 residues.

This sequence joins TRBV30 and TRBJ2-7; no reliable D call. V lost 2 bases and J lost 5, with 10 bases in between. The CDR3 spans 12 residues. Germline values: CDR1 GTSNPN, CDR2 SVGIG (reference sequence). CDR3 protein: CAWSYWRNEQYF. CDR3 coding DNA: TGTGCCTGGAGTTACTGGAGAAACGAGCAGTACTTC.

This clone was seen just once. This chain connects TRBV7-2 to TRBJ2-7, with TRBD1 matching over 8 bases. Germline CDR1 is SGHTA and CDR2 is FQGNSA. Unmatched junction bases numbered 8, after V lost 5 bases and J lost 2 bases. The CDR3 contains 15 residues. CDR3 nucleotide sequence: TGTGCCAGCAGCCTAGGCCGGGGACAGGCCTACGAGCAGTACTTC. Protein sequence: CASSLGRGQAYEQYF.

The chain joins TRBV10-3 to TRBJ2-3; TRBD2 is a possible D gene (5 bases). The CDR3 length is 13 residues. Germline V gene data show CDR1 as ENHRY and CDR2 as SYGVKD. V gave up 4 bases and J gave up 5 bases, with 10 bases separating them. CDR3 coding DNA: TGTGCCATCAGTGGGACTCTGGGAGATACGCAGTATTTT. It translates to CAISGTLGDTQYF.

The V and J genes are TRBV5-1 and TRBJ1-1, with unresolved D. Germline lookup yields CDR1 SGHRS and CDR2 YFSETQ. V lost 4 bases to trimming and J lost 4 bases, with 14 bases between them. The CDR3 has 14 amino acids. The CDR3 DNA follows: TGCGCCAGCAGCAGAGGGTGGATAGCCACTGAAGCTTTCTTT. Translated: CASSRGWIATEAFF.

In this sample, this clone turned up a few times. The J gene is TRBJ1-2, the V gene TRBV4-3, with 9 bases that match TRBD1. J lost 4 bases, V lost 2 bases, and 8 bases had no gene match. CDR1 and CDR2 (germline): LGHNA, YSLEER. The CDR3 length is 16 residues. The CDR3 loop reads CASSQRTGDSGYGYTF. The CDR3 DNA follows: TGCGCCAGCAGCCAACGGACAGGGGATAGCGGCTATGGCTACACCTTC.

The rearrangement joins TRBV19 to TRBJ2-2, with D possibly being TRBD2 (6 bases). Germline CDR1 and CDR2: LNHDA and SQIVND (reference sequence). This CDR3 has 14 amino acids. Trimming removed 6 bases at V and 3 bases at J, with 11 bases between. The CDR3 bases are TGTGCCAGTAGCCAAACGGGGGACACCGGGGAGCTGTTTTTT. It translates to CASSQTGDTGELFF.

The gene calls are TRBV28 and TRBJ1-5; D is uncertain. The V end was cut by 3 bases, the J end by 7 bases, with 10 bases between. Germline assignment: CDR1 MDHEN and CDR2 SYDVKM. The CDR3 totals 13 residues. In DNA, the CDR3 is TGTGCCAGCAGTTTTTCGGGTAGCCAGCCCCAGCATTTT. It codes for CASSFSGSQPQHF. The entire variable domain, with the rest obtained from reference TRBV28 and TRBJ1-5, is as follows: DVKVTQSSRYLVKRTGEKVFLECVQDMDHENMFWYRQDPGLGLRLIYFSYDVKMKEKGDIPEGYSVSREKKERFSLILESASTNQTSMYLCASSFSGSQPQHFGDGTRLSIL.

The gene calls are TRBV7-8 and TRBJ2-1; 9 bases fit TRBD2. The V segment lost 5 bases and the J segment 1 base; nucleotides outside the gene matches: 6. This CDR3 is 16 amino acids long. Per germline, CDR1 SGHVS and CDR2 FQNEAQ. The CDR3 DNA reads as TGTGCCAGCAGCGTACAGCGGGAGGTTTCCTACAATGAGCAGTTCTTC. Protein sequence: CASSVQREVSYNEQFF.

The chain employs TRBV20-1 and TRBJ2-7; D is possibly TRBD1 (5 bases). V lost 6 bases and J 7 bases, leaving 13 bases between the germline ends. CDR3 length equals 11 residues. Germline CDR1 reads DFQATT; CDR2 reads SNEGSKA (reference sequence). As DNA, the CDR3 is TGCAGTGCACCGCTGGACAAGGAGCAGTACTTC. Amino acids: CSAPLDKEQYF.

The chain has TRBV5-3 and TRBJ1-4; TRBD1 aligns across 9 bases. TRBV5-3 qualifies as an ORF whose function is uncertain. The CDR3 contains 15 residues. Trimming removed 1 base from V and 7 bases from J; junction bases left unmatched: 5. CDR3 sequence (DNA): TGTGCCAGAAGCTTGTTCACAGGGGGCGGTGAAAAACTGTTTTTT. Amino acids: CARSLFTGGGEKLFF.

The J gene is TRBJ1-4, the V gene TRBV28, with D possibly matching TRBD1 (6 bases). Germline V gives CDR1 MDHEN, CDR2 SYDVKM. Trimming cost V 7 bases and J 0 bases, with 12 bases left between them. The CDR3 is 15 residues long. The CDR3 is CASIGGGSTNEKLFF. The CDR3, as DNA: TGTGCCAGCATCGGCGGGGGCTCAACTAATGAAAAACTGTTTTTT.

The V gene is TRBV14, the J gene TRBJ1-5; possibly TRBD1 for D (6 bases). The germline V gene has CDR1 SGHDN and CDR2 FVKESK. This CDR3 is 14 amino acids long. V was cut by 5 bases and J by 1 base, with 9 bases left in between. As DNA, the CDR3 is TGTGCCAGCAGCTTAACAGGGAGCAATCAGCCCCAGCATTTT. Its translation: CASSLTGSNQPQHF.

The chain couples TRBV5-1 to TRBJ2-2; 7 nucleotides match TRBD1. The germline V gene encodes CDR1 SGHRS and CDR2 YFSETQ. This CDR3 comprises 16 residues. V lost 0 bases and J lost 0; bases outside the gene matches: 2. The CDR3 loop is CASSLGTGANTGELFF. In nucleotides, the CDR3 is TGCGCCAGCAGCTTGGGTACAGGGGCGAACACCGGGGAGCTGTTTTTT.

The chain joins TRBV19 to TRBJ2-7; 8 bases fit TRBD1. Losses at the gene ends were 7 bases for V and 3 bases for J; bases not matched to a gene: 8. The CDR3 runs to 14 residues. Germline assignment: CDR1 LNHDA and CDR2 SQIVND (reference sequence). The DNA of the CDR3 is TGTGCCAGTACCTTTGGAACAGGGGGCTACGAGCAGTACTTC. Its translation: CASTFGTGGYEQYF.

The chain links TRBV10-2 to TRBJ2-1; D is possibly TRBD2 (6 bases). The CDR3 is 11 amino acids. CDR1 and CDR2 from the germline V gene are WSHSY and SAAADI. Trimming removed 6 bases from V and 6 bases from J, with 6 bases in between. In DNA, the CDR3 is TGCGCCAGCAGGGGGGGCAATGAGCAGTTCTTC. Protein sequence: CASRGGNEQFF.

This chain links TRBV5-1 with TRBJ2-4; 9 positions match TRBD1. The CDR3 contains 14 residues. The V and J ends lost 4 bases and 8 bases, in that order; junction bases with no gene match: 7. Germline V gene sequence: CDR1 SGHRS, CDR2 YFSETQ. This CDR3 is CASSAQGALDIQYF. The CDR3 coding sequence is TGCGCCAGCAGCGCACAGGGGGCTCTAGACATTCAGTACTTC.

A few counts support this clone. J is TRBJ1-2 and V is TRBV7-9; D is unclear. The CDR3 has 16 amino acids. CDR1 SEHNR and CDR2 FQNEAQ come from the germline V gene (reference sequence). V was trimmed by 3 bases and J by 8 bases, leaving 22 bases between them. CDR3 nucleotide sequence: TGTGCCAGCAGCTTCCCTTCAATTCGGGGAGAGGGAGGCTACACCTTC. Translation: CASSFPSIRGEGGYTF.